This is a list of T cell receptor beta chains from one sample in a study of cytomegalovirus exposure and HLA in healthy donors. The table came from immunoSEQ multiplex PCR; TCRdb's copy has only in-frame clones and leaves some out. The sample lists 100,000 to 150,000 clones; around three quarters were seen once. Sequenced: PBMCs. The receptors were gathered from a woman aged 40 to 50 in good health and CMV-seropositive. CDR3s include the opening cysteine and the closing phenylalanine or tryptophan. A D gene is named only where the DNA matches it firmly. Expanded clones are given a class, and other clones once, few, many or no size at all.

TRBV19	NA	TRBJ2-1	NA	CASSIWQGSTSYNEQFF	TGTGCCAGTAGTATCTGGCAGGGCTCAACCTCCTACAATGAGCAGTTCTTC
TRBV28	NA	TRBJ2-7	NA	CASSVVLYEQYF	TGTGCCAGCAGCGTAGTGCTTTACGAGCAGTACTTC
TRBV9	NA	TRBJ2-1	TRBD2	CASSVSGRDGNEQFF	TGTGCCAGCAGCGTTAGCGGGAGGGACGGCAATGAGCAGTTCTTC
TRBV19	once	TRBJ2-1	TRBD2	CASSIRLAGREGEQFF	TGTGCCAGTAGTATAAGACTAGCGGGACGGGAGGGTGAGCAGTTCTTC
TRBV14	few	TRBJ2-7	NA	CASSQELQGEQYF	TGTGCCAGCAGCCAAGAGCTCCAGGGCGAGCAGTACTTC
TRBV30	NA	TRBJ2-1	TRBD2	CAWSRTSGRVEQFF	TGTGCCTGGAGTAGGACTAGCGGGAGAGTTGAGCAGTTCTTC
TRBV19	few	TRBJ2-3	NA	CASSRGWGSADTQYF	TGTGCCAGTAGTCGCGGTTGGGGTAGCGCAGATACGCAGTATTTT
TRBV25-1	NA	TRBJ1-1	NA	CASSEYEEGLGQAFF	TGTGCCAGCAGTGAATATGAGGAGGGGCTCGGGCAAGCTTTCTTT
TRBV7-8	few	TRBJ2-1	NA	CASSLGRLALRDEQFF	TGTGCCAGCAGCTTAGGTCGGCTAGCGTTGAGGGATGAGCAGTTCTTC
TRBV5-4	NA	TRBJ2-7	TRBD1	CASSLGTGAKGEQYF	TGTGCCAGCAGCTTGGGGACAGGGGCTAAGGGGGAGCAGTACTTC
TRBV27	NA	TRBJ2-1	TRBD2	CASSPIIAGGEQFF	TGTGCCAGCAGTCCCATAATAGCGGGAGGGGAGCAGTTCTTC
TRBV7-3	NA	TRBJ2-2	NA	CASSESRDTGELFF	TGTGCCAGCAGCGAATCCCGGGACACCGGGGAGCTGTTTTTT
TRBV6-4	NA	TRBJ2-7	NA	CASSPTREPYEQYF	TGTGCCAGCAGCCCGACACGGGAGCCTTACGAGCAGTACTTC
TRBV18	NA	TRBJ1-2	NA	CASSTRGDTNYGYTF	TGTGCCAGCTCCACCAGAGGAGATACGAACTATGGCTACACCTTC
TRBV5-1	NA	TRBJ2-2	TRBD1	CASRSPQGANTGELFF	TGCGCCAGCAGATCACCTCAGGGGGCGAACACCGGGGAGCTGTTTTTT
TRBV14	once	TRBJ1-4	NA	CASPFQGRGNEKLFF	TGTGCCAGCCCTTTTCAGGGGAGGGGGAATGAAAAACTGTTTTTT
TRBV5-1	NA	TRBJ1-1	TRBD1	CASSLGQGLNTEAFF	TGCGCCAGCAGCTTGGGACAGGGATTGAACACTGAAGCTTTCTTT
TRBV15	NA	TRBJ2-7	TRBD1	CATSRDPGGTYEQYF	TGTGCCACCAGCAGAGATCCAGGGGGCACCTACGAGCAGTACTTC
TRBV28	NA	TRBJ1-1	NA	CASSLVQSEAFF	TGTGCCAGCAGTTTGGTCCAGTCTGAAGCTTTCTTT
TRBV28	NA	TRBJ2-1	NA	CASSYRNEQFF	TGTGCCAGCAGTTACAGAAATGAGCAGTTCTTC
TRBV19	NA	TRBJ1-4	NA	CASSISFPLAEINEKLFF	TGTGCCAGTAGTATCTCGTTTCCCTTGGCGGAGATTAATGAAAAACTGTTTTTT
TRBV27	few	TRBJ1-6	NA	CASSYGGGLNNSPLHF	TGTGCCAGCAGTTACGGGGGGGGCTTAAATAATTCACCCCTCCACTTT
TRBV10-3	NA	TRBJ2-1	TRBD2	CAIRPSGSNEQFF	TGTGCCATCAGGCCTAGCGGGAGCAATGAGCAGTTCTTC
TRBV7-2	NA	TRBJ2-3	TRBD2	CASSFSGREADTQYF	TGTGCCAGCAGCTTTAGCGGGAGGGAGGCAGATACGCAGTATTTT
TRBV5-1	NA	TRBJ2-1	TRBD2	CASSSGLAGGAYNEQFF	TGCGCCAGCAGCTCGGGACTAGCGGGAGGGGCCTACAATGAGCAGTTCTTC
TRBV5-4	NA	TRBJ2-7	TRBD1	CASSSRTGGKYEQYF	TGTGCCAGCAGCTCCCGGACAGGGGGAAAATACGAGCAGTACTTC
TRBV6-1	NA	TRBJ1-2	NA	CASSESRARNYGYTF	TGTGCCAGCAGTGAATCCAGGGCCCGAAACTATGGCTACACCTTC
TRBV30	NA	TRBJ1-1	NA	CLSSGAMNTEAFF	TGTCTATCCTCAGGGGCTATGAACACTGAAGCTTTCTTT